This T cell receptor (beta chain) originates from a study of blood T cell repertoires in COVID-19. CDR3 length: 13 amino acids. V lost 8 bases to trimming and J lost 2 bases, with 11 bases between them. CDR1 is MNHNY and CDR2 is SVGAGI in the germline V gene (reference sequence). In the authors' workflow: The authors estimated nucleated cell counts from reference gene primer amplification. Only in-frame clones appear in the TCRdb table, and some are missing; sequencing was by immunoSEQ multiplex PCR. For V, J and clone size, that table is used; D and trimming come from the DNA. The sample consists of around 110,000 clones, 80% to 85% of them appearing once.

This chain joins TRBV6-6 and TRBJ2-3, with a possible D match to TRBD2 (6 bases). Sequencing input: peripheral blood. This TCR was sampled from a woman between 70 and 85 years old with acute or convalescent COVID-19. The CDR3 region is CASAGLLTDTQYF. As DNA, the CDR3 is TGTGCCAGCGCGGGACTTCTCACAGATACGCAGTATTTT.